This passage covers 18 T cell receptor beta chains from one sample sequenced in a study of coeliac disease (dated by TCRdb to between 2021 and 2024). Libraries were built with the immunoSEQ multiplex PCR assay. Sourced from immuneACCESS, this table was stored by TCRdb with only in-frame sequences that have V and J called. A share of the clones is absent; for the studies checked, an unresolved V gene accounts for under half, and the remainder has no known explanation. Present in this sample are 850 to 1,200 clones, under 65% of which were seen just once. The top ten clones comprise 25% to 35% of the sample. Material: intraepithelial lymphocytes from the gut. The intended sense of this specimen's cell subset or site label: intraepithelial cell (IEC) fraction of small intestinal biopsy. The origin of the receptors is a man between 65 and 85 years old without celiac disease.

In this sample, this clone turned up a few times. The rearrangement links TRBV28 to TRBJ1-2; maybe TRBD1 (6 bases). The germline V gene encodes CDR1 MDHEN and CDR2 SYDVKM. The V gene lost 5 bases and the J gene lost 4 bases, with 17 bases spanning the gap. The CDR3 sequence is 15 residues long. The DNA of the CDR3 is TGTGCCAGCAGTCCTTCGGGGAGGGGGATCTATGGCTACACCTTC. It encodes CASSPSGRGIYGYTF.

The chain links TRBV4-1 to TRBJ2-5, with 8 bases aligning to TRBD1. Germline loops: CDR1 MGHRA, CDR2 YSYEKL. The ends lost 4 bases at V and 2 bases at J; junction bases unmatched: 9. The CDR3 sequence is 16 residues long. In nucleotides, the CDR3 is TGCGCCAGCAGCCTTGGGGAGACAGGGGATCAAGAGACCCAGTACTTC. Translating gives CASSLGETGDQETQYF.

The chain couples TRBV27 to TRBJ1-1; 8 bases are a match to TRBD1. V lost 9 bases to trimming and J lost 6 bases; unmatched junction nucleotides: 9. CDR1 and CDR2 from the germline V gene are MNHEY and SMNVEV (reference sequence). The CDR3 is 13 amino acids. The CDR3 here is CASSTGVVAEAFF. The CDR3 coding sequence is TGTGCCAGTTCGACAGGGGTAGTCGCTGAAGCTTTCTTT.

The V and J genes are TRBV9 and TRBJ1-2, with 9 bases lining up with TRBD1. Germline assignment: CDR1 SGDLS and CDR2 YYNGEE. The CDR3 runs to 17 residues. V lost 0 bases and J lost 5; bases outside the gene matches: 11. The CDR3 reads CASSVDPGQGSNYGYTF. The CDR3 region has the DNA TGTGCCAGCAGCGTAGACCCAGGACAGGGGAGTAATTATGGCTACACCTTC.

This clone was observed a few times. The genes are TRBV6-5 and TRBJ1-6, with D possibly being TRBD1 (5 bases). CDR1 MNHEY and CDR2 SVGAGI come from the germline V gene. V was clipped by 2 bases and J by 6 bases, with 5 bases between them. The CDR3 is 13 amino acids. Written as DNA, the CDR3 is TGTGCCAGCAGTTACGACAGTAATTCACCCCTCCACTTT. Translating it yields CASSYDSNSPLHF.

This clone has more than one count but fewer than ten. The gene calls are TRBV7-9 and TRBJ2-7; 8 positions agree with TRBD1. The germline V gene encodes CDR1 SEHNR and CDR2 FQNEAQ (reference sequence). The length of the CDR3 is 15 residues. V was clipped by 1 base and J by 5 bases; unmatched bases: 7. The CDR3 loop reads CASSLGQGANDEQYF. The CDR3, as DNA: TGTGCCAGCAGCTTAGGGCAGGGGGCTAATGACGAGCAGTACTTC.

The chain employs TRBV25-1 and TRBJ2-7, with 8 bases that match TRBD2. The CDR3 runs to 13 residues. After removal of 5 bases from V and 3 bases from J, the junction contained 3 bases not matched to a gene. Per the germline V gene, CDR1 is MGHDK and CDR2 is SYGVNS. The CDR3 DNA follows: TGTGCCAGCAGTCATAGCGGGGTCTACGAGCAGTACTTC. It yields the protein CASSHSGVYEQYF.

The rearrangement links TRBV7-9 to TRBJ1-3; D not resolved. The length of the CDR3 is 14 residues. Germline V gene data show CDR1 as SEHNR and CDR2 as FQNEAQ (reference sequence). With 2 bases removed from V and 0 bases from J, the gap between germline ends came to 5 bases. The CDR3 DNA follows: TGTGCCAGCAGCTTACGGGGCTCTGGAAACACCATATATTTT. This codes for CASSLRGSGNTIYF.

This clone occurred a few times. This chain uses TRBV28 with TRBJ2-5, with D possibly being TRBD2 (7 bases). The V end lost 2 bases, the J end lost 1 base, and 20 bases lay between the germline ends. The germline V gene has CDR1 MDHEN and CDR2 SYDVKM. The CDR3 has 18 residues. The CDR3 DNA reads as TGTGCCAGCAGTTTAAAAGGGATGGGGGGGGGCCTCCAAGAGACCCAGTACTTC. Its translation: CASSLKGMGGGLQETQYF.

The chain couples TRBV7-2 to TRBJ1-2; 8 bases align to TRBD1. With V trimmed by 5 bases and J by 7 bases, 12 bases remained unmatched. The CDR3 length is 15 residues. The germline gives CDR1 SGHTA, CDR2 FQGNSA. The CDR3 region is CASSPRQGRYSGYTF. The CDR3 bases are TGTGCCAGCAGCCCCAGACAGGGGCGATATAGTGGCTACACCTTC.

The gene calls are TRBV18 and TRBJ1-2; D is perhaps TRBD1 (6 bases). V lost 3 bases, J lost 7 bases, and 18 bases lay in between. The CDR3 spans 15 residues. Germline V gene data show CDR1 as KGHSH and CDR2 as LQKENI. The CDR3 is CASSPSGQSRGGYTF. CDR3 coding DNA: TGTGCCAGCTCACCCTCCGGACAGTCGCGCGGTGGCTACACCTTC.

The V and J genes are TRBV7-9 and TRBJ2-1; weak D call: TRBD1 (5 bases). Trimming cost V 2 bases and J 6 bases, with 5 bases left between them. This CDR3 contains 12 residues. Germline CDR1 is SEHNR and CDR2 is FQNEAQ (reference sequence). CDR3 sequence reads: CASSLTGNEQFF. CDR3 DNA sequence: TGTGCCAGCAGCTTAACAGGCAATGAGCAGTTCTTC.

CDR3 loop: CASSPRVSVGEKLFF. CDR3 DNA: TGTGCCAGCAGCCCGAGGGTATCGGTCGGTGAAAAACTGTTTTTT. J is TRBJ1-4 and V is TRBV14; D is undetermined. This CDR3 spans 15 amino acids. From germline, CDR1 is SGHDN and CDR2 FVKESK. The V end was cut by 4 bases, the J end by 7 bases, with 16 bases between.

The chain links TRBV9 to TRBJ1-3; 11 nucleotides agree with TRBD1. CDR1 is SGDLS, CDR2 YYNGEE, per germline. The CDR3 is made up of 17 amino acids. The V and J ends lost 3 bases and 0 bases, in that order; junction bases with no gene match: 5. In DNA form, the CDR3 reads TGTGCCAGCAGCGGTGGACAGGGGGCGAGCTCTGGAAACACCATATATTTT. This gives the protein CASSGGQGASSGNTIYF.

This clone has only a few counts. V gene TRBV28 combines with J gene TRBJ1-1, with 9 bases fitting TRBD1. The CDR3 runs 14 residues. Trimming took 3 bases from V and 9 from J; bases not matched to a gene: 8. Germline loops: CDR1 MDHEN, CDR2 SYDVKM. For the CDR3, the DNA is TGTGCCAGCAGTTTGCCCGGGACAGGGATTAAAGCTTTCTTT. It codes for CASSLPGTGIKAFF.

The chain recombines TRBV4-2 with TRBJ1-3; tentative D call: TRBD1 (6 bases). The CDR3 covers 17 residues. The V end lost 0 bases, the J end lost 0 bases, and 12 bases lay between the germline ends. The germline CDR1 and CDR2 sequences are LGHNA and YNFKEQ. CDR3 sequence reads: CASSQDFGQHSGNTIYF. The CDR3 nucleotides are TGTGCCAGCAGCCAAGATTTCGGACAGCACTCTGGAAACACCATATATTTT.

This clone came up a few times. The CDR3 loop reads CATSRSRQGTGANVLTF. CDR3 nucleotide sequence: TGTGCCACCAGCAGATCCCGACAGGGGACTGGGGCCAACGTCCTGACTTTC. The gene calls are TRBV15 and TRBJ2-6; 8 bases match TRBD1. V trimming: 2 bases; J trimming: 2 bases; junction bases outside the gene matches: 5. The germline CDR1 and CDR2 sequences are LNHNV and YYDKDF (reference sequence). The CDR3 runs to 17 residues.

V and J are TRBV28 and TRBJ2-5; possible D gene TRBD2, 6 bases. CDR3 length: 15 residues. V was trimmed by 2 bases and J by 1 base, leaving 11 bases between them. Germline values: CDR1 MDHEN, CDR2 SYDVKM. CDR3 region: CASSLGTRGQETQYF. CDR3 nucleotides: TGTGCCAGCAGTTTAGGGACTCGGGGCCAAGAGACCCAGTACTTC.